This T cell receptor (beta chain) was found in a study of T cells in Graves' hyperthyroidism and ophthalmopathy (dated by TCRdb to about 2019). Background for the entire study: Peripheral blood was collected at initial diagnosis, before any treatment. An independent validation cohort of under 20 hyperthyroidism patients and about 16 patients who later progressed to ophthalmopathy tested prospective prediction of ophthalmopathy. TCR V-J signatures able to tell the groups apart were searched for in a discovery cohort of 90 to 100 patients, of whom 40 to 45 had Graves' ophthalmopathy and 55 to 65 had stable Graves' hyperthyroidism. According to the paper, TCR Vbeta CDR3 sequencing was carried out on roughly 130 peripheral blood samples, which came from more than 40 ophthalmopathy, 75 to 80 hyperthyroidism and approximately 17 progressor patients. The study also compared thyroid tissue and blood T-cell repertoires from over 5 Graves' hyperthyroidism patients. The 100 discovery patients were divided at random into training and test sets in a 7:3 ratio. After blood sampling, hyperthyroidism patients were treated with methimazole at a starting dose of 30 mg daily, and ophthalmopathy patients were treated with high-dose intravenous methylprednisolone. What the authors observed across the whole study: Most expanded thyroid clonotypes (frequency above 0.001) were also found in blood, which suggests that blood repertoires may mirror thyroid immune responses. Sample size was not statistically predetermined, and blinding of investigators to group allocation was not performed. In validation, the model predicted progression to ophthalmopathy a median of 6.5 months before onset, with approximately 70% sensitivity and roughly 77% specificity. In cross-validation, a model built on a 13 V-J signature told ophthalmopathy apart from stable hyperthyroidism with under 90% sensitivity and 81% to 82% specificity, and in testing the same model reached 80%/75%.

The CDR3, cysteine through phenylalanine, is 13 amino acids long. The only DNA kept is the CDR3, 39 bases in frame from the first base. CDR1 and CDR2, looked up from the germline V gene, are MDHEN and SYDVKM. Amplification of TCR beta CDR3 regions was carried out from RNA transcripts. The TCR CDR3 was subjected to a first round of RT-PCR using the HTBI primer set and the Qiagen OneStep RT-PCR kit. Libraries were constructed in a second round of multiplex PCR, after which size selection and purification were carried out. Paired-end sequencing of the libraries was performed with 100 bp reads on an Illumina HiSeq2000. Regarding the original processing steps: SOAPnuke was used to process the raw data, throwing out any read that contained adapters or uncalled bases, had a mean Phred below 15, or lacked an exact constant-primer or identifier match. COPE v1.2.5 was used to merge the high-quality paired reads, and each unique nucleotide sequence was defined as a clonotype. MiTCR v1.1 was used to align the clonotypes against IMGT TRBV, TRBD and TRBJ reference segments. The analysis was restricted to V-J combinations with a frequency above 0.0001, which together covered over 99% of the repertoires. The TCS score was defined as F50 (clonal expansion) divided by E x V (chaos), with BLOSUM62-based TCRdist calculated between CDR3 peptides within each V-J. Welch's t-statistics and random forest reduced around 550 V-J features to some 14, which were used in a naive Bayes classifier (R e1071). TCRdb handled the public reads itself, with Q25 trimming in fastp and clone calling in MiXCR, and kept productive beta chains. Rows matching on CDR3 protein sequence are summarized as one entry with the most common DNA and genes. These V and J calls are TCRdb output, not the study's own analysis. The sample records over 400,000 distinct CDR3 sequences, 22% of which are singletons. The top ten clones comprise around 54% of the sample.

With regard to this clonotype: Which antigen it targets is not known. A read error may be the cause here, since a much bigger clone is one base away.

In the ophthalmopathy patients, disease was moderately to severely active, with a Clinical Activity Score of 3 or more, a NOSPECS grade of 4 or more, and a duration of less than 3 months. Any patient with an uncontrolled infection, another autoimmune disease, pregnancy or lactation was excluded. Diagnoses were based on clinical symptoms, serum thyroxine and TRAb, thyroid ultrasound and orbital computed tomography. PBMCs were separated from roughly 9.6 ml of fresh peripheral blood using Ficoll-Paque density gradient centrifugation. Trizol reagent was used to extract total RNA, and RNA quality was then checked on an Agilent 2100 Bioanalyzer.

What was sequenced was blood. The sequence came from a woman aged 65 to 85 with Graves' ophthalmopathy. The chain is made from TRBV28 and TRBJ1-2, with no confidently assigned D gene. The bases are TGTGCCAGCGGAGACCGGGATCTCTATGGCTGCACCTTC. It translates to CASGDRDLYGCTF.